This T cell receptor beta chain was observed in a study of regulatory and conventional T cells in RAG deficiency. In regard to this clone: The antigen remains undetermined.

This CDR3 spans 16 amino acids. Trimming cost V 6 bases and J 7 bases; bases outside gene matches: 12. Germline values: CDR1 MDHEN, CDR2 SYDVKM. TCRdb's table, derived via immunoSEQ multiplex PCR, lists solely in-frame clones and lacks some. The data contain some 31,000 clones, roughly 95% of them singletons. The study, taken as a whole, reports: RAG-deficient patients showed markedly lower Shannon entropy and higher Simpson indices than control T-cell subsets. Omenn patients showed >85% Treg-Tconv overlap and shorter CDR3 lengths.

Conventional CD4+ T cells were sorted from blood as CD25-low CD127-high cells. The same data also went into a second study, on regulatory T cells. This second report adds: Amplification used 52 TRBV primers and 13 TRBJ primers. Skewed V and J usage and few unique V-J pairs marked patient repertoires, most in Tregs.

The rearrangement uses TRBV28 and TRBJ1-4; TRBD1 matches at 9 bases. Input material: CD25- CD4+ T cells sorted from blood. This TCR was sampled from a human donor in good health. The CDR3 region is CASSSGQGLYLEKLFF. The CDR3 bases are TGTGCCAGCAGCTCGGGACAGGGCTTATATCTTGAAAAACTGTTTTTT.